Presented here are 32 T cell receptor beta chains from one specimen sequenced in a study of early T cells in non-severe SARS-CoV-2 infection. A single record per CDR3 protein comes from TCRdb applying MiXCR to the 5' RACE reads. The table includes 80,000 to 95,000 distinct CDR3 sequences, around 15% detected once. The sample consisted of whole blood. These receptors were taken from an adult who was a healthcare worker with PCR-confirmed SARS-CoV-2 infection or an uninfected control (not recorded which).

J is TRBJ2-1 and V is TRBV7-2; 7 bases agree with TRBD1. The germline gives CDR1 SGHTA, CDR2 FQGNSA. V shed 1 base, J shed 12 bases, and the junction held 3 bases outside the gene matches. This CDR3 spans 12 amino acids. This CDR3 reads CASSLGQGVQFF. CDR3 sequence (DNA): TGTGCCAGCAGCTTAGGACAGGGTGTGCAGTTCTTC.

The chain employs TRBV18 and TRBJ1-4, with D perhaps TRBD1 (6 bases). Trimming shortened V by 1 base and J by 7 bases, and 16 bases separated the two germline ends. CDR3 length equals 16 residues. Germline CDR1 is KGHSH and CDR2 is LQKENI. CDR3 residues: CASSPQLLQGGEKLFF. The CDR3 DNA is TGTGCCAGCTCACCACAATTATTACAGGGAGGTGAAAAACTGTTTTTT.

This clonotype was counted between two and nine times. The chain combines TRBV29-1 with TRBJ2-7; D ambiguous. Germline values: CDR1 SQVTM, CDR2 ANQGSEA. CDR3 length: 14 amino acids. V dropped 4 bases and J dropped 2 bases, with 15 bases sitting between them. The DNA of the CDR3 is TGCAGCGTTGTCGGCAGGAGTGGGCCCTACGAGCAGTACTTC. Translation gives CSVVGRSGPYEQYF.

This clonotype has a handful of counts. This chain joins TRBV4-3 and TRBJ2-1; 11 nucleotides align to TRBD1. CDR1 is LGHNA and CDR2 is YSLEER in the germline V gene. The trim removed 3 bases at V and 6 bases at J, leaving 4 bases unmatched. This CDR3 has 15 residues. This chain's CDR3 is CASSQDRGLSNEQFF. In DNA form, the CDR3 reads TGCGCCAGCAGCCAGGACAGGGGGCTGAGCAATGAGCAGTTCTTC.

This clonotype was counted a few times. This chain uses TRBV29-1 with TRBJ2-6; D remains ambiguous. The length of the CDR3 is 13 residues. CDR1 is SQVTM and CDR2 is ANQGSEA in the germline V gene. V lost 4 bases and J 2 bases, leaving 6 bases between the germline ends. CDR3 DNA sequence: TGCAGCGTTGGACTCACTGGGGCCAACGTCCTGACTTTC. This sequence encodes CSVGLTGANVLTF.

This clonotype was found many times. The chain couples TRBV5-6 to TRBJ2-2; D unresolved. Trimming took 4 bases from V and 8 from J, leaving 15 bases between them. This CDR3 spans 14 amino acids. CDR1 and CDR2 from the germline V gene are SGHDT and YYEEEE. The CDR3: CASSTGPNRGELFF. CDR3 nucleotides: TGTGCCAGCAGCACCGGGCCTAACCGAGGGGAGCTGTTTTTT.

The chain joins TRBV7-2 to TRBJ2-3; no firm D call. Germline V gives CDR1 SGHTA, CDR2 FQGNSA. The CDR3 consists of 9 residues. V was shortened by 9 bases and J by 6 bases, with 4 bases between the two germline ends. CDR3 DNA sequence: TGTGCCAGTTCTGATACGCAGTATTTT. Translation gives CASSDTQYF.

This clonotype was observed many times. The V gene is TRBV28, the J gene TRBJ2-7; TRBD2 agrees at 9 bases. The germline gives CDR1 MDHEN, CDR2 SYDVKM. V was clipped by 6 bases and J by 3 bases; unmatched bases: 3. There are 13 residues in the CDR3. The CDR3: CASRLAGDYEQYF. The CDR3 coding sequence is TGTGCCAGCAGACTAGCGGGCGACTACGAGCAGTACTTC.

This clonotype was observed a few times. The V call is TRBV20-1, the J call TRBJ2-7; D may be TRBD1 (6 bases). V shed 5 bases and J shed 5 bases, with 13 bases lying between them. The CDR3 covers 12 residues. Germline loops: CDR1 DFQATT, CDR2 SNEGSKA (reference sequence). The CDR3 spells CSAAQGSNEQYF. DNA of the CDR3: TGCAGTGCTGCGCAGGGGAGCAACGAGCAGTACTTC.

This clonotype occurred a few times. V and J are TRBV7-8 and TRBJ2-1; D is unclear. The V gene's germline CDR1 is SGHVS and CDR2 FQNEAQ. The CDR3 is made up of 11 amino acids. V lost 3 bases and J lost 9, with 6 bases in between. CDR3 DNA sequence: TGTGCCAGCAGCTTCTCTCGTGAGCAGTTCTTC. It yields the protein CASSFSREQFF.

Ten or more counts support this clonotype. This rearrangement joins TRBV19 to TRBJ2-5; weak D call: TRBD1 (5 bases). V was clipped by 5 bases and J by 2 bases, with 12 bases between them. This CDR3 has 14 amino acids. CDR1 is LNHDA and CDR2 is SQIVND in the germline V gene (reference sequence). CDR3 in amino acids: CASSPQDSQETQYF. CDR3 nucleotide sequence: TGTGCCAGTAGTCCCCAAGACAGTCAAGAGACCCAGTACTTC.

In its sample, this clonotype was seen a few times. This chain uses TRBV29-1 with TRBJ2-3; perhaps D is TRBD1 or TRBD2 (5 bases each). The CDR3 has 13 residues. V was pared by 5 bases and J by 6 bases, with 15 bases between. Per germline, CDR1 SQVTM and CDR2 ANQGSEA. The CDR3 region has the DNA TGCAGCGTTACCGGGACCCGGAGCGATACGCAGTATTTT. Residues: CSVTGTRSDTQYF.

Concerning this clonotype: At one end the junction does not follow the germline gene, possibly because of a read error. V gene TRBV7-9 combines with J gene TRBJ1-3; D remains unclear. Germline V gene sequence: CDR1 SEHNR, CDR2 FQNEAQ (reference sequence). This CDR3 is 13 amino acids long. CDR3 loop: CASSLDSENTIYF. The CDR3 bases are TGTGCCAGCAGCTTAGACTCTGAAAACACCATATATTTT.

The V gene is TRBV28, the J gene TRBJ2-4; D might be TRBD1 (8 bases). Trimming removed 5 bases from V and 6 bases from J, with 14 bases in between. The CDR3 loop spans 14 amino acids. The germline V gene has CDR1 MDHEN and CDR2 SYDVKM. CDR3 nucleotide sequence: TGTGCCAGCAGTGCGGACAGGGAGGGAAACATTCAGTACTTC. It encodes CASSADREGNIQYF.

The rearrangement joins TRBV29-1 to TRBJ1-2; 8 bases are a match to TRBD1. Germline V lookup: CDR1 SQVTM, CDR2 ANQGSEA. V trimming: 3 bases; J trimming: 2 bases; junction bases outside the gene matches: 2. The length of the CDR3 is 13 residues. The CDR3 spells CSVDWTGNYGYTF. The DNA for the CDR3 is TGCAGCGTTGATTGGACAGGGAACTATGGCTACACCTTC.

The chain links TRBV5-6 to TRBJ1-1; D might be TRBD1 (6 bases). Trimming cost V 4 bases and J 4 bases, with 14 bases left between them. The CDR3 is 14 amino acids. In germline, CDR1 is SGHDT, CDR2 YYEEEE. CDR3 loop: CASSALAGVTEAFF. The CDR3 DNA reads as TGTGCCAGCAGCGCGCTCGCAGGGGTCACTGAAGCTTTCTTT. The full variable domain, with the rest looked up from reference TRBV5-6 and TRBJ1-1, is DAGVTQSPTHLIKTRGQQVTLRCSPKSGHDTVSWYQQALGQGPQFIFQYYEEEERQRGNFPDRFSGHQFPNYSSELNVNALLLGDSALYLCASSALAGVTEAFFGQGTRLTVV.

This clonotype occurred a few times. The J gene is TRBJ2-2, the V gene TRBV20-1; maybe TRBD1 (6 bases). CDR1 and CDR2 from the germline V gene are DFQATT and SNEGSKA (reference sequence). The CDR3 is 15 amino acids. Between the trimmed V and J ends, which lost 4 bases and 1 base, there was a span of 13 bases. CDR3: CSATPLDRNTGELFF. CDR3 sequence (DNA): TGCAGTGCTACCCCCCTGGACAGGAACACCGGGGAGCTGTTTTTT.

This clonotype was seen a single time. The rearrangement links TRBV7-8 to TRBJ1-1, with D maybe TRBD1 (5 bases). The CDR3 sequence is 14 residues long. Trimming removed 3 bases from V and 6 bases from J, with 14 bases in between. Germline CDR1 and CDR2: SGHVS and FQNEAQ. In DNA form, the CDR3 reads TGTGCCAGCAGCTTGGCGAGGGGTTGGGCTGAAGCTTTCTTT. The encoded protein is CASSLARGWAEAFF.

The chain uses TRBV7-9 and TRBJ2-7; D uncertain. This CDR3 contains 10 residues. Germline V gene lookup returns CDR1 SEHNR and CDR2 FQNEAQ (reference sequence). V lost 2 bases and J 12 bases, leaving 8 bases between the germline ends. CDR3 protein: CASSLSGRYF. CDR3 nucleotide sequence: TGTGCCAGCAGCTTATCCGGGCGGTACTTC.

The chain recombines TRBV6-5 with TRBJ2-3, with unresolved D. The V gene's germline CDR1 is MNHEY and CDR2 SVGAGI. The length of the CDR3 is 12 residues. The germline V and J ends were trimmed by 4 bases and 6 bases, with 8 bases remaining between them. This CDR3 reads CASSSTLDTQYF. The CDR3 region has the DNA TGTGCCAGCAGTTCGACGTTGGATACGCAGTATTTT.

This clonotype was observed a handful of times. The CDR3 DNA sequence: TGTGCCAGCATCTCTAGCGGGGGGTTGCAAGAGACCCAGTACTTC. Amino acid sequence: CASISSGGLQETQYF. The rearrangement uses TRBV6-5 and TRBJ2-5; 11 bases line up with TRBD2. Germline loops: CDR1 MNHEY, CDR2 SVGAGI. The trim removed 7 bases at V and 2 bases at J, leaving 6 bases unmatched. There are 15 residues in the CDR3.

This clonotype was recorded a few times. The V gene is TRBV12-3 or TRBV12-4, the J gene TRBJ2-2, with 9 bases identical to TRBD1. The junction had 10 bases not matched to a gene; V was cut back by 7 bases and J by 7 bases. There are 15 residues in the CDR3. The CDR3 protein is CASNPGQGIFGELFF. The CDR3 DNA is TGTGCCAGCAACCCGGGACAGGGCATCTTCGGGGAGCTGTTTTTT.

The gene calls are TRBV30 and TRBJ2-1, with D perhaps matching TRBD1 or TRBD2 (5 bases each). The germline CDR1 and CDR2 sequences are GTSNPN and SVGIG (reference sequence). The V end was cut by 3 bases, the J end by 9 bases, with 15 bases between. CDR3 size: 13 residues. CDR3 sequence: CAWSLGSGPEQFF. DNA for the CDR3: TGTGCCTGGAGCCTCGGCTCGGGGCCTGAGCAGTTCTTC.

The chain uses TRBV18 and TRBJ2-5; possibly TRBD2 for D (7 bases). The CDR3 is 16 residues long. The germline gives CDR1 KGHSH, CDR2 LQKENI. V was cut by 6 bases and J by 2 bases, with 19 bases left in between. CDR3 residues: CASSPLGGARQETQYF. The CDR3 DNA reads TGTGCCAGCTCCCCCCTGGGGGGGGCCCGGCAAGAGACCCAGTACTTC.

The V and J genes are TRBV12-3 or TRBV12-4 and TRBJ1-1, with 8 bases aligning to TRBD1. J was trimmed by 1 base and V by 4 bases; bases with no gene match: 2. The CDR3 has 14 amino acids. The CDR3 DNA sequence: TGTGCCAGCAGTTCCGGGACAGGGAACACTGAAGCTTTCTTT. The encoded protein is CASSSGTGNTEAFF.

This clonotype was recorded a few times. The J gene is TRBJ1-1, the V gene TRBV27; D might be TRBD1 (6 bases). V lost 9 bases, J lost 5 bases, and 19 bases lay in between. The V gene's germline CDR1 is MNHEY and CDR2 SMNVEV (reference sequence). The CDR3 is 14 residues long. CDR3 in DNA: TGTGCCAGTTTCGCCCAGGGAGGGGGAACTGAAGCTTTCTTT. This encodes CASFAQGGGTEAFF.

This clonotype showed up just a few times. The chain links TRBV20-1 to TRBJ2-5, with D perhaps matching TRBD2 (5 bases). V was pared by 6 bases and J by 2 bases, with 13 bases between. Germline CDR1 and CDR2: DFQATT and SNEGSKA (reference sequence). The CDR3 loop spans 13 amino acids. The CDR3 sequence: CSAIRPGQETQYF. The CDR3 region has the DNA TGCAGTGCAATTCGACCGGGGCAAGAGACCCAGTACTTC.

The chain has TRBV9 and TRBJ2-2; D not resolved. Germline assignment: CDR1 SGDLS and CDR2 YYNGEE. V was trimmed by 1 base and J by 6 bases, leaving 10 bases between them. This CDR3 region has 14 residues. The CDR3 DNA sequence: TGTGCCAGCAGCGTAAAGGTCCGGTCCGGGGAGCTGTTTTTT. Protein product: CASSVKVRSGELFF. Full variable domain (missing parts from reference TRBV9 and TRBJ2-2): DSGVTQTPKHLITATGQRVTLRCSPRSGDLSVYWYQQSLDQGLQFLIQYYNGEERAKGNILERFSAQQFPDLHSELNLSSLELGDSALYFCASSVKVRSGELFFGEGSRLTVL.

This chain links TRBV11-2 with TRBJ1-1; the D is unclear. Germline CDR1 and CDR2: SGHAT and FQNNGV. The ends were cut back, 5 bases at V and 0 bases at J, with 4 bases in the middle. The length of the CDR3 is 12 residues. CDR3 DNA: TGTGCCAGCAGCCGCCTGAACACTGAAGCTTTCTTT. It translates to CASSRLNTEAFF.

The J gene is TRBJ2-5, the V gene TRBV20-1; D may be TRBD1 or TRBD2 (5 bases each). V was clipped by 3 bases and J by 0 bases, with 17 bases between them. Germline V gene sequence: CDR1 DFQATT, CDR2 SNEGSKA (reference sequence). This CDR3 spans 16 amino acids. The CDR3 bases are TGCAGTGCTAGTTTCCGCCCGGGACCCAACCAAGAGACCCAGTACTTC. This encodes CSASFRPGPNQETQYF.

The gene calls are TRBV12-3 or TRBV12-4 and TRBJ1-5, with TRBD1 as a possible D gene (5 bases). This CDR3 has 13 residues. The V end lost 6 bases, the J end lost 8 bases, and 14 bases lay between the germline ends. The CDR3 DNA sequence: TGTGCCAGCAGCCCCACGGGAGGGGAGCCCCAGCATTTT. Translation gives CASSPTGGEPQHF.

This clonotype was seen ten or more times. The V gene is TRBV29-1, the J gene TRBJ1-1, with D unresolved. Germline V gene lookup returns CDR1 SQVTM and CDR2 ANQGSEA. The CDR3 runs to 16 residues. Trimming stripped 6 bases from V and 3 bases from J, with 23 bases between. The CDR3 nucleotides are TGCAGCGTCCCCGTTAACGGGCGGGGTATGGACACTGAAGCTTTCTTT. It is translated as CSVPVNGRGMDTEAFF.